This T cell receptor (beta chain) originates from a study of blood T cells in healthy people across ages (dated by TCRdb to 2015 to 2017). Some background on the complete study: Template switching captured roughly one uniquely barcoded TCR beta cDNA molecule per two T cells in model experiments. Using deep sequencing normalized with unique cDNA molecular identifiers, the study measured how TCR beta repertoire diversity changes with age. The donors were split into four age groups: young (average about 16 years), middle-aged (39), aged (roughly 60) and long-lived (approximately 89). To avoid experimental bias, donors of different ages were randomly spread across the sequencing lanes. The study analyzed two additional independent replicas of 1 million unique cDNA reads from the same blood draw for two donors, one aged 18 to 29 and one aged 80 or older.

Beyond this particular receptor, the publication reports: Because profiling used bulk unsorted PBMCs, naive and antigen-experienced compartments could not be compared conclusively. A strong correlation was found between observed TCR beta diversity and the percentage of naive T cells measured by flow cytometry. Donor CMV infection status was unknown, potentially confounding age-related changes in expanded clonotypes. Compared with the aged group, more naive CD4+ T cells, fewer expanded clones and increased TCR diversity were shown by the long-lived group, suggesting age selection. Observed TCR beta diversity per million T cells fell roughly linearly with age, and a significant reduction was already apparent by age around 36. Estimates of total diversity based on one million sequenced T cells were considered lower bounds and underestimates.

Details on this clonotype: Its antigen is unknown. The record has no base qualities; no much larger clone is one base away.

Systemically healthy Caucasian individuals from Russia, 35 to 50 in total and aged about 6 to 90 years, were included as donors. Each donor gave 8 to 10 milliliters of peripheral blood, drawn into EDTA-treated Vacutainer tubes. Ficoll-Paque density-gradient centrifugation was used to isolate PBMCs, with at least 7 million per sample. Trizol reagent was used to extract total RNA from PBMCs, with at least 6 micrograms per sample. For every donor, an aliquot of PBMCs went through flow cytometry to measure the percentages of naive CD45RAhigh/CD27high T cells. To prepare the library, 5' RACE was applied. Sequencer: Illumina HiSeq 2500. A second PCR of about 7 to 12 cycles was run with a J-beta primer mix and a sample-barcoded 5' primer. A template-switch 5' adaptor carrying 12 random nucleotides introduced a unique molecular identifier onto each TCR beta cDNA molecule. Each sample yielded at least 3 million CDR3-containing paired-end reads. First-strand cDNA synthesis was performed from all RNA using the Mint cDNA synthesis kit, with priming by a TRBC-specific oligonucleotide. All cDNA was treated with uracil-DNA glycosylase and then went through a first 18-cycle PCR with the universal primers M1SS and BC2_uni_R. The study's processing was this. Normalization of each sample was performed by random selection of 1 million high-quality reads, each carrying a distinct molecular identifier. Reads sharing molecular identifiers were discarded rather than binned into consensus sequences. CDR3 identification, clonotype clustering and error correction used MiTCR with a Q25 quality threshold and the strictest error-elimination algorithm. Lower-bound total TCR beta diversity was estimated with a nonparametric unseen species model using Euler transformation. TCRdb cleaned the public reads at Q25 with fastp, built clones with MiXCR and kept in-frame beta chains. CDR3 protein duplicates are merged, each entry listing the most common genes and DNA. None of the V and J calls come from the authors' own analysis; TCRdb made them. Within this sample are some 1,500,000 distinct CDR3 sequences, with 35% to 45% of them counted one time only. The ten largest clones represent over 3.5% of the sample.

The source is a woman under 30 in good health. The sequenced material came from blood.

The sequenced DNA: TGTGCCACCAGCAGAGGGTTGGCAGGGGTGGGACGAAATTCACCCCTCCACTTT. Translated, this gives CATSRGLAGVGRNSPLHF. The chain couples TRBV15 to TRBJ1-6; TRBD1 could be the D gene, as 6 bases match. The V and J ends are trimmed by 1 base and 7 bases, leaving 20 bases between them. According to the germline V gene (reference sequence), CDR1 reads LNHNV and CDR2 reads YYDKDF. The CDR3 runs 18 amino acids, cysteine and phenylalanine included. Only CDR3 DNA is held: 54 bases, read in frame from base 1.